This TCR beta chain was documented in a study of OX40 agonist ivuxolimab in advanced cancers. Study-wide findings and caveats: No antigen was identified for the clonally expanded peripheral T cells.

Concerning this clone itself: Antigen unknown.

Profiling relied on immunoSEQ multiplex PCR, and the TCRdb table lists in-frame clones only, not all of them. Here the sample spans 20,000 to 25,000 clones, 88% being singletons. The sequence was collected from an adult with an advanced solid tumor such as melanoma, head and neck, liver or kidney cancer. The sequenced sample was CD4+ or CD8+ T cells sorted from blood, obtained in a trial of the OX40 agonist ivuxolimab.

In nucleotides, the CDR3 is TGTGCCAGTAGTGCCGGGACAGGGTCCTACGAGCAGTACTTC. Its translation: CASSAGTGSYEQYF. The rearrangement joins TRBV19 to TRBJ2-7, with 9 bases matching TRBD1. Germline V gene sequence: CDR1 LNHDA, CDR2 SQIVND (reference sequence). CDR3 length: 14 amino acids. Germline trimming cut 5 bases from V and 1 base from J; bases unmatched to any gene: 3.